Listed here are 28 T cell receptor beta chains from one sample, sequenced in a study of T-cell memory formation after mild COVID-19. TCRdb recomputed calls from the 5' RACE reads with MiXCR, one row per CDR3 protein. The sample has a few hundred thousand distinct CDR3 sequences; around 17% are singletons. Sequenced input: PBMCs or a T cell subset sorted from them (not recorded which). The receptors come from a man aged 18 to 35 who had mild COVID-19 (a few samples of this study predate the infection). Cell type and time point are not known.

A note on this clonotype: At one boundary the junction diverges from the germline segment, which might be a read error. CDR3: CASSLGATGLTYF. DNA for the CDR3: TGTGCCAGCAGCTTAGGGGCGACAGGACTAACCTACTTT. The chain is built from TRBV7-9 and TRBJ1-1, with D possibly matching TRBD1 (6 bases). CDR3 length: 13 amino acids. Per germline, CDR1 SEHNR and CDR2 FQNEAQ (reference sequence).

This clonotype was recorded a few times. This chain connects TRBV4-1 to TRBJ2-3; D perhaps matches TRBD2 (6 bases). Trimming took 6 bases from V and 5 from J, leaving 24 bases between them. The V gene's germline CDR1 is MGHRA and CDR2 YSYEKL. The CDR3 extends over 17 amino acids. Here the CDR3 reads CASRGPRRDSLGDTQYF. The CDR3 nucleotides are TGCGCCAGCAGGGGCCCTCGCCGGGACTCCCTTGGAGATACGCAGTATTTT.

The chain combines TRBV7-9 with TRBJ2-3, with D possibly TRBD1 on 5 matching bases. V lost 5 bases and J 7 bases, leaving 13 bases between the germline ends. Per the germline V gene, CDR1 is SEHNR and CDR2 is FQNEAQ (reference sequence). This CDR3 has 13 residues. The CDR3 DNA reads as TGTGCCAGCAGCAACCGACAGCCTAATACGCAGTATTTT. Encoded protein: CASSNRQPNTQYF.

This clonotype has just a few counts. The chain combines TRBV12-3 or TRBV12-4 with TRBJ1-4; 8 nucleotides agree with TRBD1. The trim removed 5 bases at V and 4 bases at J, leaving 9 bases unmatched. The CDR3 extends over 16 amino acids. CDR3 residues: CASSPGWTGNNEKLFF. The CDR3 DNA is TGTGCCAGCAGTCCAGGCTGGACAGGGAATAATGAAAAACTGTTTTTT.

The CDR3 DNA reads TGTGCCAGCAGCCAACTCGGGGAGCGCTCCTACGAGCAGTACTTC. This encodes CASSQLGERSYEQYF. This sequence joins TRBV14 and TRBJ2-7; TRBD2 might be the D (5 bases). CDR3 size: 15 residues. Trimming shortened V by 2 bases and J by 0 bases, and 11 bases separated the two germline ends. The V gene's germline CDR1 is SGHDN and CDR2 FVKESK. Full variable domain (outside the CDR3, taken from reference TRBV14 and TRBJ2-7): EAGVTQFPSHSVIEKGQTVTLRCDPISGHDNLYWYRRVMGKEIKFLLHFVKESKQDESGMPNNRFLAERTGGTYSTLKVQPAELEDSGVYFCASSQLGERSYEQYFGPGTRLTVT.

The V gene is TRBV6-1, the J gene TRBJ2-3, with D perhaps TRBD1 (5 bases). The CDR3 is 14 residues long. The V gene's germline CDR1 is MNHNS and CDR2 SASEGT. Trimming took off 8 bases at V and 2 bases at J, with 14 bases between the two ends. This CDR3 reads CASVNLGDTDTQYF. CDR3 bases: TGTGCCAGCGTCAACCTAGGGGACACAGATACGCAGTATTTT.

The V call is TRBV6-5, the J call TRBJ2-5; D perhaps matches TRBD2 (6 bases). V was pared by 6 bases and J by 5 bases, with 16 bases between. This CDR3 is 14 amino acids long. From germline, CDR1 is MNHEY and CDR2 SVGAGI. CDR3 protein: CASRFRASVETQYF. DNA of the CDR3: TGTGCCAGCAGATTTAGGGCTAGCGTCGAGACCCAGTACTTC.

This clonotype was seen a few times. V is TRBV30 and J is TRBJ2-5; no clear D. The germline gives CDR1 GTSNPN, CDR2 SVGIG (reference sequence). Trimming stripped 2 bases from V and 7 bases from J, with 11 bases between. The CDR3 runs to 12 residues. The CDR3 DNA follows: TGTGCCTGGAGTTCCCGGTGGGGGACCCAGTACTTC. This codes for CAWSSRWGTQYF.

This clonotype was detected only a few times. The chain has TRBV24-1 and TRBJ2-3; D call uncertain. The CDR3 consists of 14 residues. V was clipped by 2 bases and J by 8 bases, with 13 bases between them. The germline CDR1 and CDR2 sequences are KGHDR and SFDVKD. The CDR3 sequence is CATSDSARPRTQYF. CDR3 in DNA: TGTGCCACCAGTGATTCCGCTAGGCCCCGTACGCAGTATTTT.

This clonotype was counted between two and nine times. This chain uses TRBV7-9 with TRBJ2-7; D unresolved. Deletions cut 0 bases from V and 4 bases from J, with 4 bases between. This CDR3 has 12 amino acids. Germline loops: CDR1 SEHNR, CDR2 FQNEAQ (reference sequence). CDR3 sequence reads: CASSLALYEQYF. DNA for the CDR3: TGTGCCAGCAGCTTAGCCCTGTACGAGCAGTACTTC.

In its sample, this clonotype was seen a few times. The J gene is TRBJ2-1, the V gene TRBV10-3; 8 bases line up with TRBD2. The CDR3 length is 12 residues. Trimming removed 9 bases from V and 5 bases from J; junction bases left unmatched: 3. CDR1 and CDR2 (germline): ENHRY, SYGVKD. The CDR3: CAISGADNEQFF. Written as DNA, the CDR3 is TGTGCCATTAGCGGGGCGGACAATGAGCAGTTCTTC.

This clonotype was counted ten times or more. V usage is TRBV18 and J usage is TRBJ2-3, with D hard to call. The germline V gene has CDR1 KGHSH and CDR2 LQKENI. Trimming removed 3 bases at V and 1 base at J, with 11 bases between. This CDR3 has 15 residues. This CDR3 reads CASSPVGQGTDTQYF. Written as DNA, the CDR3 is TGTGCCAGCTCACCGGTCGGGCAGGGCACAGATACGCAGTATTTT.

V gene TRBV7-9 combines with J gene TRBJ1-2; the match to TRBD1 covers 8 bases. The ends lost 10 bases at V and 2 bases at J; junction bases unmatched: 3. The CDR3 totals 12 residues. Germline CDR1 and CDR2: SEHNR and FQNEAQ (reference sequence). Here the CDR3 reads CATGDRNYGYTF. CDR3 bases: TGTGCCACCGGGGACAGGAACTATGGCTACACCTTC.

The rearrangement joins TRBV7-8 to TRBJ2-3, with 13 bases matching TRBD2. The J segment lost 1 base and the V segment lost 4 bases, leaving 5 bases of the junction unmatched. The CDR3 totals 17 residues. Germline CDR1 is SGHVS and CDR2 is FQNEAQ. The CDR3 DNA reads TGTGCCAGCAGCTCGACTAGCGGGGGGCACCGCACAGATACGCAGTATTTT. This sequence encodes CASSSTSGGHRTDTQYF.

The CDR3 region is CASSLEDSEAFF. The CDR3 DNA sequence: TGTGCCAGCAGTTTGGAGGATTCTGAAGCTTTCTTT. The chain couples TRBV12-3 or TRBV12-4 to TRBJ1-1; D is uncertain. With 3 bases removed from V and 6 bases from J, the gap between germline ends came to 8 bases. The CDR3 extends over 12 amino acids.

This clonotype appeared a few times. The J gene is TRBJ2-2, the V gene TRBV12-3 or TRBV12-4; D may be TRBD1 or TRBD2 (5 bases each). CDR3 length equals 16 residues. Deletions cut 5 bases from V and 6 bases from J, with 19 bases between. The CDR3 sequence: CASSMVGTTGPGELFF. CDR3 DNA sequence: TGTGCCAGCAGTATGGTCGGGACGACGGGACCCGGGGAGCTGTTTTTT.

The chain combines TRBV28 with TRBJ2-1; 8 bases fit TRBD2. Germline assignment: CDR1 MDHEN and CDR2 SYDVKM. The J segment lost 7 bases and the V segment lost 6 bases, leaving 11 bases of the junction unmatched. The CDR3 is 15 amino acids. The CDR3, as DNA: TGTGCCAGCAGCTCATACAGCGGGGGAAGAAATGAGCAGTTCTTC. Translating gives CASSSYSGGRNEQFF.

This clonotype turned up a few times. The V gene is TRBV12-3 or TRBV12-4, the J gene TRBJ1-1; D unresolved. The CDR3 is 13 amino acids. V shed 3 bases and J shed 4 bases, with 9 bases lying between them. CDR3 nucleotides: TGTGCCAGCAGTTTCGGAGAGACCACTGAAGCTTTCTTT. Its translation is CASSFGETTEAFF.

The chain uses TRBV4-3 and TRBJ1-1; D unclear. Germline V gives CDR1 LGHNA, CDR2 YSLEER. The V end was cut by 0 bases, the J end by 1 base, with 9 bases between. The CDR3 has 15 residues. The CDR3 loop is CASSQDSYPNTEAFF. The DNA for the CDR3 is TGCGCCAGCAGCCAAGATTCGTATCCGAACACTGAAGCTTTCTTT.

This clonotype was detected a few times. The rearrangement links TRBV20-1 to TRBJ2-3, with D unresolved. Germline V gene data show CDR1 as DFQATT and CDR2 as SNEGSKA (reference sequence). The V and J ends lost 1 base and 3 bases respectively, with 2 bases between them. The CDR3 has 11 amino acids. For the CDR3, the DNA is TGCAGTGCTAGAGGGACAGATACGCAGTATTTT. Amino acid sequence: CSARGTDTQYF.

This chain joins TRBV7-9 and TRBJ1-5, with unresolved D. CDR1 SEHNR and CDR2 FQNEAQ come from the germline V gene (reference sequence). Trimming removed 5 bases from V and 5 bases from J, with 7 bases in between. The CDR3 length is 12 residues. The CDR3 loop reads CASSQVDQPQHF. DNA for the CDR3: TGTGCCAGCAGCCAGGTGGATCAGCCCCAGCATTTT.

This chain joins TRBV12-3 or TRBV12-4 and TRBJ2-5; D is uncertain. Trimming removed 6 bases at V and 5 bases at J, with 13 bases between. CDR3 length: 13 residues. The CDR3 bases are TGTGCCAGCAGCTCAGGATTCTGGGAGACCCAGTACTTC. Residues: CASSSGFWETQYF.

This clonotype was recorded many times. The J gene is TRBJ2-3, the V gene TRBV9, with D unclear. V shed 6 bases and J shed 6 bases, with 5 bases lying between them. Germline CDR1 SGDLS, CDR2 YYNGEE. The CDR3 contains 10 residues. The CDR3 reads CASTGDTQYF. CDR3 nucleotides: TGTGCCAGCACTGGGGATACGCAGTATTTT.

This clonotype was recorded a few times. The chain links TRBV15 to TRBJ1-5; the D is unclear. The V gene lost 0 bases and the J gene lost 6 bases, with 6 bases spanning the gap. The CDR3 contains 13 residues. Germline V gene data show CDR1 as LNHNV and CDR2 as YYDKDF (reference sequence). As DNA, the CDR3 is TGTGCCACCAGCAGAGATCTGGGTCAGCCCCAGCATTTT. It specifies CATSRDLGQPQHF.

This clonotype appeared once. V gene TRBV5-1 combines with J gene TRBJ1-2; 8 bases match TRBD1. In germline, CDR1 is SGHRS, CDR2 YFSETQ. J gave up 5 bases and V 4 bases, and 10 bases lay outside the gene matches. This CDR3 contains 15 residues. The CDR3 protein is CASSEMTGAFYGYTF. The CDR3 coding sequence is TGCGCCAGCAGCGAGATGACAGGGGCATTTTATGGCTACACCTTC.

There are a few counts of this clonotype. The CDR3 sequence: CASSPPGRVPEAFF. In DNA, the CDR3 is TGTGCCAGCAGCCCGCCTGGAAGGGTCCCTGAAGCTTTCTTT. The rearrangement uses TRBV3-1 and TRBJ1-1; no reliable D call. The V end was cut by 4 bases, the J end by 6 bases, with 15 bases between. Germline loops: CDR1 LGHDT, CDR2 YNNKEL (reference sequence). The CDR3 loop spans 14 amino acids. Full variable domain (missing parts from reference TRBV3-1 and TRBJ1-1): DTAVSQTPKYLVTQMGNDKSIKCEQNLGHDTMYWYKQDSKKFLKIMFSYNNKELIINETVPNRFSPKSPDKAHLNLHINSLELGDSAVYFCASSPPGRVPEAFFGQGTRLTVV.

This chain joins TRBV10-3 and TRBJ2-5, with D perhaps being TRBD1 or TRBD2 (6 bases each). The CDR3 is made up of 13 amino acids. Per germline, CDR1 ENHRY and CDR2 SYGVKD. The V end was cut by 2 bases, the J end by 7 bases, with 11 bases between. CDR3 sequence reads: CAISERGPRTQYF. The CDR3, as DNA: TGTGCCATCAGTGAGCGGGGGCCGAGGACCCAGTACTTC.

There are many counts of this clonotype. This sequence joins TRBV5-1 and TRBJ1-5; D is unclear. This CDR3 comprises 14 residues. Germline CDR1 SGHRS, CDR2 YFSETQ. Trimming took 7 bases from V and 0 from J, leaving 11 bases between them. The chain's CDR3 is CASSPGHSNQPQHF. As DNA, the CDR3 is TGCGCCAGCTCTCCAGGCCATAGCAATCAGCCCCAGCATTTT.